One and the same sample provided the 5 T cell receptor beta chains below, sequenced in a study of Ad26.COV2.S vaccination and SARS-CoV-2 variants. The treatment denotes: roughly 20 received Ad26.COV2.S at low or high dose, single or two shots; 5 received placebo; per-sample allocation not given. The samples date from day 63 after the first vaccine or placebo injection. The protocol was immunoSEQ multiplex PCR, while the TCRdb copy is restricted to in-frame clones and leaves out a portion. The sample lists about 430,000 clones, 90% occurring once. This specimen consisted of peripheral blood, obtained in a trial of Ad26.COV2.S vaccine versus placebo. These receptors originate from a person aged 18-65 years who received the Ad26.COV2.S COVID-19 vaccine or a placebo.

The sample holds a few counts of this clone. J is TRBJ2-2 and V is TRBV5-1; 8 bases align to TRBD2. The CDR3 extends over 16 amino acids. Germline loops: CDR1 SGHRS, CDR2 YFSETQ. J was trimmed by 0 bases and V by 0 bases; bases with no gene match: 1. The CDR3 sequence is CASSLEAGANTGELFF. In DNA form, the CDR3 reads TGCGCCAGCAGCTTGGAAGCGGGGGCGAACACCGGGGAGCTGTTTTTT.

The chain carries TRBV7-9 and TRBJ2-7; D is undetermined. Trimming took off 6 bases at V and 4 bases at J, with 16 bases between the two ends. Germline CDR1 SEHNR, CDR2 FQNEAQ (reference sequence). The CDR3 consists of 14 residues. CDR3 sequence (DNA): TGTGCCAGCAGTCTTGAGCCGGTAAAGTACGAGCAGTACTTC. This translates into CASSLEPVKYEQYF. The complete variable domain, with remaining parts taken from reference TRBV7-9 and TRBJ2-7, reads DTGVSQNPRHKITKRGQNVTFRCDPISEHNRLYWYRQTLGQGPEFLTYFQNEAQLEKSRLLSDRFSAERPKGSFSTLEIQRTEQGDSAMYLCASSLEPVKYEQYFGPGTRLTVT.

The rearrangement links TRBV6-5 to TRBJ1-4, with D hard to call. The CDR3 extends over 13 amino acids. CDR1 MNHEY and CDR2 SVGAGI come from the germline V gene. Trimming shortened V by 2 bases and J by 5 bases, and 6 bases separated the two germline ends. The CDR3 protein is CASSYRQNEKLFF. As DNA, the CDR3 is TGTGCCAGCAGTTACAGGCAGAATGAAAAACTGTTTTTT.

The chain has TRBV15 and TRBJ1-1, with unresolved D. V lost 5 bases, J lost 0 bases, and 10 bases lay in between. The CDR3 spans 14 residues. Per the germline V gene, CDR1 is LNHNV and CDR2 is YYDKDF (reference sequence). CDR3 region: CATSETRMNTEAFF. The CDR3 DNA is TGTGCCACCAGCGAAACACGCATGAACACTGAAGCTTTCTTT.

The J gene is TRBJ1-2, the V gene TRBV2; 7 bases line up with TRBD1. J was trimmed by 5 bases and V by 6 bases; bases with no gene match: 9. This CDR3 contains 14 residues. From germline, CDR1 is SNHLY and CDR2 FYNNEI. In DNA form, the CDR3 reads TGTGCCAGCAGCCTACCGGGACAGATGTATGGCTACACCTTC. Amino acid sequence: CASSLPGQMYGYTF.